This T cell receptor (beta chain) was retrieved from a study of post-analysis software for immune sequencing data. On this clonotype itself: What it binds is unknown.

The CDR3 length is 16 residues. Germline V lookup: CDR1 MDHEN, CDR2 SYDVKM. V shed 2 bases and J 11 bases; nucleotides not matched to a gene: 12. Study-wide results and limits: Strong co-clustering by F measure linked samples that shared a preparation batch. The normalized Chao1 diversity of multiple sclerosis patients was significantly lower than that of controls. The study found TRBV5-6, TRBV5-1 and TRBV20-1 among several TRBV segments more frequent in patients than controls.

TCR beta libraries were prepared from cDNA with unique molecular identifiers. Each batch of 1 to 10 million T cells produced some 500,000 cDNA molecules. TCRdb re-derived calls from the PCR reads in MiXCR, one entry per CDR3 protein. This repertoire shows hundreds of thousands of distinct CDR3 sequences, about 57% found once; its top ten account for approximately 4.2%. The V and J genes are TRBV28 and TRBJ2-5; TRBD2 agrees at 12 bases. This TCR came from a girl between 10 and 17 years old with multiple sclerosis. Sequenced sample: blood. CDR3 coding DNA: TGTGCCAGCAGTTTACCCGGGACTAGCGGGCTAAGAGAGCAGTACTTC. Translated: CASSLPGTSGLREQYF.